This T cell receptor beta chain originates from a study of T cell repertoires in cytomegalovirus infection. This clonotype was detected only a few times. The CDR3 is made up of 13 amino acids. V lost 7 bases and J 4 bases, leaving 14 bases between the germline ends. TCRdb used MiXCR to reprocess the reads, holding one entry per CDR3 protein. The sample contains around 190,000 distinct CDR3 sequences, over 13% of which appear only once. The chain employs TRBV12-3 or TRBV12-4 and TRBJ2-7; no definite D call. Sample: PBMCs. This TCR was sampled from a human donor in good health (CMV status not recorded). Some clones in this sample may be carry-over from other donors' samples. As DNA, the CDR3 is TGTGCCAGCACTCAGTCCCTATTATACGAGCAGTACTTC. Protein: CASTQSLLYEQYF.